In its sample, the clone carrying this T cell receptor beta chain was seen a few times. The data originate from a study of blood T cell repertoires in COVID-19. Overall study context: Sample material is recorded as cDNA or gDNA derived from T cells, B-cell-depleted T cells, or PBMCs.

TCRdb's copy holds only in-frame clones and misses some; the assay was immunoSEQ multiplex PCR. The data contain about 76,000 clones, around 86% of them singletons. The CDR3 is 14 amino acids. V trimming: 6 bases; J trimming: 9 bases; junction bases outside the gene matches: 9. The germline V gene encodes CDR1 MNHEY and CDR2 SMNVEV (reference sequence). This chain joins TRBV27 and TRBJ1-5; 9 nucleotides line up with TRBD1. The TCR was taken from a woman over 75 with active or convalescent COVID-19. The sequenced sample was peripheral blood. CDR3 sequence reads: CASSRTGDKRPQHF. Written as DNA, the CDR3 is TGTGCCAGCAGCCGGACAGGGGACAAGAGGCCCCAGCATTTT.